Described below is a single TCR beta chain sequence and its context. Its antigen is not identified. This entry is derived from a study of T-cell reconstitution after alpha-beta-depleted transplantation in children. Study-wide findings and caveats: A year had passed since transplant, and T-cell counts and diversity by then came mostly from newly produced T cells.

The V gene lost 6 bases and the J gene lost 5 bases, with 10 bases spanning the gap. Germline lookup yields CDR1 LNHDA and CDR2 SQIVND (reference sequence). This CDR3 has 12 amino acids. A library of TCRbeta sequences, prepared with unique molecular identifiers, was generated. TCRdb analysed the PCR reads with MiXCR anew, one entry per CDR3 protein. The sample holds some 440,000 distinct CDR3 sequences, around 16% seen once. Source: PBMCs, mostly from graft donor cells, taken 360 days after TCRalphabeta/CD19-depleted stem cell transplant. The chain has TRBV19 and TRBJ1-1; D call uncertain. The receptor comes from a boy younger than two who had a stem cell transplant for Wiskott-Aldrich syndrome, so the T cells may come from the graft donor. CDR3 protein: CASRDRRTEAFF. The CDR3 nucleotides are TGTGCCAGTAGAGACCGACGGACTGAAGCTTTCTTT.